The T cell receptor (beta chain) under discussion was sequenced for a study of T-cell reconstitution after alpha-beta-depleted transplantation in children. With 6 bases clipped from V and 4 bases from J, the junction kept 6 bases outside the gene matches. Germline V gives CDR1 KGHDR, CDR2 SFDVKD. This CDR3 spans 15 amino acids. Preparing the TCRbeta library involved the use of unique molecular identifiers. TCRdb passed the PCR reads through MiXCR, listing each CDR3 protein once. This table has just over 950,000 distinct CDR3 sequences, about 31% appearing once. Regarding this clonotype: Its antigen is not identified.

Study-wide results and limits: The study reportedly traced alpha-beta T cells about two months after transplant to several hundred expanded graft clones. By one year post-transplant, T-cell counts and diversity largely arose from T cells that were newly produced.

The sequenced sample was PBMCs, mostly from graft donor cells, obtained 360 days after TCRalphabeta/CD19-depleted stem cell transplant. The receptor's source is a boy less than two years old who had a stem cell transplant for SCID, so the T cells may come from the graft donor. The chain employs TRBV24-1 and TRBJ2-3; 10 bases are a match to TRBD1. The CDR3 nucleotides read TGTGCCACCAGTACCGGGACAGGGGTCCCAGATACGCAGTATTTT. It is translated as CATSTGTGVPDTQYF.